Presented here are 8 T cell receptor beta chains from one specimen sequenced in a study of cytomegalovirus exposure and HLA in healthy donors. PCR amplification relied on 60 Vbeta primers (plus 13 Jbeta primers). Profiled with immunoSEQ multiplex PCR; TCRdb holds only in-frame clones, not every one. The sample yields 100,000 or so clones, around four fifths seen once. The sample was PBMCs. Every receptor here comes from a man aged 40-50 years in good health and CMV-seronegative.

V usage is TRBV10-1 and J usage is TRBJ2-7, with 10 positions matching TRBD1. The CDR3 length is 14 residues. CDR1 is WNHNN and CDR2 is SYGVQD in the germline V gene (reference sequence). After removal of 9 bases from V and 0 bases from J, the junction contained 5 bases not matched to a gene. The CDR3 sequence: CASMGTGVSYEQYF. CDR3 nucleotides: TGCGCCAGTATGGGGACAGGGGTCTCCTACGAGCAGTACTTC.

This chain connects TRBV9 to TRBJ2-3; 8 bases align to TRBD2. Germline assignment: CDR1 SGDLS and CDR2 YYNGEE. Trimming took 0 bases from V and 0 from J; bases not matched to a gene: 6. The CDR3 spans 17 residues. The CDR3: CASSVDHTSGSTDTQYF. CDR3 sequence (DNA): TGTGCCAGCAGCGTAGACCATACTAGCGGTAGCACAGATACGCAGTATTTT.

This chain links TRBV15 with TRBJ2-1, with D possibly matching TRBD2 (7 bases). This CDR3 spans 13 amino acids. Trimming cost V 5 bases and J 8 bases, with 13 bases left between them. Germline V gives CDR1 LNHNV, CDR2 YYDKDF (reference sequence). DNA of the CDR3: TGTGCCACCAGCCTTACGGGGGGCCATGAGCAGTTCTTC. Amino acids: CATSLTGGHEQFF.

V usage is TRBV27 and J usage is TRBJ2-5; 14 bases fit TRBD2. The CDR3 is made up of 17 amino acids. Per germline, CDR1 MNHEY and CDR2 SMNVEV (reference sequence). V lost 6 bases and J lost 7; bases outside the gene matches: 13. The CDR3 reads CASRRETSGGVFRTQYF. The CDR3 nucleotides are TGTGCCAGCAGGCGCGAGACTAGCGGGGGGGTGTTTAGGACCCAGTACTTC.

The CDR3 loop is CSVIGRGGDNEQFF. Here the CDR3 DNA reads TGCAGCGTAATAGGGCGGGGGGGGGACAATGAGCAGTTCTTC. V is TRBV29-1 and J is TRBJ2-1; TRBD2 matches at 9 bases. CDR3 length equals 14 residues. V was clipped by 6 bases and J by 5 bases; unmatched bases: 8. CDR1 is SQVTM, CDR2 ANQGSEA, per germline.

The V gene is TRBV9, the J gene TRBJ1-2; TRBD1 matches 10 bases. V trimming: 3 bases; J trimming: 8 bases; junction bases outside the gene matches: 4. Germline loops: CDR1 SGDLS, CDR2 YYNGEE. CDR3 size: 13 residues. The CDR3 reads CASSDGQGDGYTF. CDR3 coding DNA: TGTGCCAGCAGCGACGGACAGGGGGACGGCTACACCTTC.

The V and J genes are TRBV5-1 and TRBJ2-1; TRBD1 agrees at 11 bases. The CDR3 extends over 16 amino acids. The V gene's germline CDR1 is SGHRS and CDR2 YFSETQ. The junction had 6 bases not matched to a gene; V was cut back by 1 base and J by 6 bases. This CDR3 reads CASSLHGQGAVNEQFF. CDR3 sequence (DNA): TGCGCCAGCAGCTTGCACGGACAGGGGGCGGTCAATGAGCAGTTCTTC.

The rearrangement uses TRBV9 and TRBJ2-7; 8 nucleotides align to TRBD1. This CDR3 has 13 residues. CDR1 and CDR2 from the germline V gene are SGDLS and YYNGEE. V shed 0 bases and J 6 bases; nucleotides not matched to a gene: 2. CDR3 sequence reads: CASSVAGGSEQYF. CDR3 nucleotides: TGTGCCAGCAGCGTAGCAGGGGGCTCCGAGCAGTACTTC.